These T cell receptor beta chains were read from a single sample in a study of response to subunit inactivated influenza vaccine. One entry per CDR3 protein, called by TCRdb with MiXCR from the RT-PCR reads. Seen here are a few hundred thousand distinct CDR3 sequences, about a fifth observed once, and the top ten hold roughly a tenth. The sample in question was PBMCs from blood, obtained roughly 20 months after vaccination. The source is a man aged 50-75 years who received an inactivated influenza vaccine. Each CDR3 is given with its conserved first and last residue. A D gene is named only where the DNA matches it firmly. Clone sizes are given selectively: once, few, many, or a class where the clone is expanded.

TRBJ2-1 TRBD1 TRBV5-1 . CASSLGLFGTGGSSYNEQFF TGCGCCAGCAGCTTGGGTCTTTTTGGGACAGGGGGCAGCTCCTACAATGAGCAGTTCTTC
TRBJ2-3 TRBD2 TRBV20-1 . CSVRTSGRVDTQYF TGCAGTGTCCGGACTAGCGGGAGGGTCGATACGCAGTATTTT
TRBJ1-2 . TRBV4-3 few CASSQVGYGYTF TGCGCCAGCAGCCAAGTTGGCTATGGCTACACCTTC
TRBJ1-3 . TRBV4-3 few CASSGEEGNTIYF TGCGCCAGCAGCGGGGAGGAGGGAAACACCATATATTTT
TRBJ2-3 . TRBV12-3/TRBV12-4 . CASSFRQSTDTQYF TGTGCCAGCAGTTTTAGGCAGAGCACAGATACGCAGTATTTT
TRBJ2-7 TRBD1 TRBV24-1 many CATRRDRGPNEQYF TGTGCCACCCGCCGGGACAGGGGGCCAAACGAGCAGTACTTC
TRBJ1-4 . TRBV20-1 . CSAKVYEKLFF TGCAGTGCCAAAGTATATGAAAAACTGTTTTTT
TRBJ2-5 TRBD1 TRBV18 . CASSPRRDRGSQETQYF TGTGCCAGCTCACCACGCAGGGACAGGGGTTCCCAAGAGACCCAGTACTTC
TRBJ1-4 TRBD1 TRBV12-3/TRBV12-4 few CASSFRDRDEKLFF TGTGCCAGCAGTTTCCGGGACAGAGATGAAAAACTGTTTTTT
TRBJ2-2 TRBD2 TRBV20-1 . CSARDGGRTNTGELFF TGCAGTGCTAGAGATGGCGGGAGGACTAACACCGGGGAGCTGTTTTTT
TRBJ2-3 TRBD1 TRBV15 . CATSRQDRVGDTQYF TGTGCCACCAGCAGACAAGACAGGGTAGGGGATACGCAGTATTTT
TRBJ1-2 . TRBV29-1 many CSVRQAGYGYTF TGCAGCGTAAGACAGGCCGGCTATGGCTACACCTTC
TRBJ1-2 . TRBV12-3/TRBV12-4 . CASSLRTYGYTF TGTGCCAGCAGTTTGCGGACCTATGGCTACACCTTC
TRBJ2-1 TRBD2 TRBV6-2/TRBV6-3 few CASSSGLAGNNEQFF TGTGCCAGCAGTTCGGGACTAGCGGGAAACAATGAGCAGTTCTTC
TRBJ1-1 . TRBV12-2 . CASRLAQGTSDVNTEAFF TGTGCAAGTCGCTTAGCGCAGGGGACTTCGGACGTAAACACTGAAGCTTTCTTT
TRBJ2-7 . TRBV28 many CATSGVDEEQYF TGTGCCACTTCCGGGGTAGATGAAGAGCAGTACTTC
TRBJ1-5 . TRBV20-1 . CSAKWRVTNQPQHF TGCAGTGCCAAGTGGCGGGTTACCAATCAGCCCCAGCATTTT
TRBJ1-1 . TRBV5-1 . CASSSQPGSTEAFF TGCGCCAGCAGCTCACAACCGGGATCCACGGAAGCTTTCTTT
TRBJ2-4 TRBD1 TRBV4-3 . CASSQTGTASGIQYF TGCGCCAGCAGCCAGACCGGGACAGCGAGCGGCATTCAGTACTTC
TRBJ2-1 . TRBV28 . CASSLVLREQFF TGTGCCAGCAGTTTAGTCCTCCGTGAGCAGTTCTTC
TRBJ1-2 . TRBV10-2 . CATSGTDRTLSLGYTF TGCGCCACCTCAGGGACCGACCGTACCCTGTCGCTTGGCTACACCTTC
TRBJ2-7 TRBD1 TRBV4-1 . CASSQEGTGMSGHYEQYF TGCGCCAGCAGCCAAGAAGGGACAGGGATGAGCGGCCACTACGAGCAGTACTTC
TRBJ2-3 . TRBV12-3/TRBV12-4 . CASSPRTVSDTQYF TGTGCCAGCAGTCCCCGGACAGTTTCGGATACGCAGTATTTT
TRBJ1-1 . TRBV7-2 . CASSFRRGVNTEAFF TGTGCCAGCAGCTTCAGGAGGGGCGTGAACACTGAAGCTTTCTTT
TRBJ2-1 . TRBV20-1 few CSASGDHSYNEQFF TGCAGTGCTAGTGGGGATCACTCCTACAATGAGCAGTTCTTC
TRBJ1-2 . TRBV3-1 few CASSQTAYYGYTF TGTGCCAGCAGCCAGACAGCGTACTATGGCTACACCTTC
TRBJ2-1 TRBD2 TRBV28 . CASRHTAGLAWEQFF TGTGCCAGCAGGCATACCGCGGGACTAGCCTGGGAGCAGTTCTTC
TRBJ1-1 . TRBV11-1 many CASSSYPNTEAFF TGTGCCAGCAGCTCGTACCCGAACACTGAAGCTTTCTTT
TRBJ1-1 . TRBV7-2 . CASSRGVGNTEAFF TGTGCCAGCAGCCGAGGGGTGGGGAACACTGAAGCTTTCTTT
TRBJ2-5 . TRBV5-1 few CASSLLSRGRQETQYF TGCGCCAGCAGCTTGCTCTCCAGAGGCAGACAAGAGACCCAGTACTTC
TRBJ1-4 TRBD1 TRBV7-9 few CASSLRTGLTNEKLFF TGTGCCAGCAGCTTAAGGACAGGATTAACTAATGAAAAACTGTTTTTT
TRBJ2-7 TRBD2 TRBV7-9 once CASSPIGTSGRFYEQYF TGTGCCAGCAGCCCCATAGGGACTAGCGGGAGGTTTTACGAGCAGTACTTC
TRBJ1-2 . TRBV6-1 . CASSEPGGLNYGYTF TGTGCCAGCAGTGAACCCGGGGGCCTGAACTATGGCTACACCTTC
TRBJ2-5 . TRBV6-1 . CASSEAGTPETQYF TGTGCCAGCAGTGAAGCGGGCACCCCAGAGACCCAGTACTTC
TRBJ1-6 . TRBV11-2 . CASSHGQGANSPLHF TGTGCCAGCAGCCATGGGCAGGGCGCTAATTCACCCCTCCACTTT
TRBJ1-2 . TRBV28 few CASSSGSHNYGYTF TGTGCCAGCAGTTCAGGCAGCCATAACTATGGCTACACCTTC
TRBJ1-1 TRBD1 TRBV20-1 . CSAPKVWDRGYTEAFF TGCAGTGCGCCGAAAGTTTGGGACAGGGGGTACACTGAAGCTTTCTTT
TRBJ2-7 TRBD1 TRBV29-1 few CSVVTLTGYSDEQYF TGCAGCGTTGTAACCCTGACAGGGTATAGTGACGAGCAGTACTTC
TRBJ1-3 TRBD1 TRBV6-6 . CASSYSRQGSSGNTIYF TGTGCCAGCAGTTACTCGAGACAGGGAAGCTCTGGAAACACCATATATTTT
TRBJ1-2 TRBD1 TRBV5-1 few CASSLLTGGIGYTF TGCGCCAGCAGCCTCTTAACAGGGGGTATTGGCTACACCTTC
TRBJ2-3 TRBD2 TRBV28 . CASSSHSGGAADTQYF TGTGCCAGCAGTTCTCATAGCGGGGGGGCCGCAGATACGCAGTATTTT
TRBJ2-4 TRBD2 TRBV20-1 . CSARSSGGPSAKNIQYF TGCAGTGCTAGATCCAGCGGGGGGCCCTCAGCCAAAAACATTCAGTACTTC
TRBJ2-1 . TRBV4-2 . CASSQDSGISYNEQFF TGTGCCAGCAGCCAAGATTCAGGGATCTCCTACAATGAGCAGTTCTTC
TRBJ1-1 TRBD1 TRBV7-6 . CASSLRSEAGGYTEAFF TGTGCCAGCAGCTTGCGATCTGAGGCAGGGGGCTACACTGAAGCTTTCTTT
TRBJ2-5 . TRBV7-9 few CASSLSQGQETQYF TGTGCCAGCAGCTTAAGTCAGGGCCAAGAGACCCAGTACTTC